These 7 T cell receptor beta chains were sequenced from one sample in a study of blood T cell repertoires in COVID-19. The method was immunoSEQ multiplex PCR; TCRdb's version includes in-frame clones alone and lacks a portion of them. The table has a few hundred thousand clones, roughly 84% seen once. Sequencing used peripheral blood. Every receptor here comes from a man aged 45-65 years with active or convalescent COVID-19.

This chain uses TRBV9 with TRBJ2-7, with D perhaps matching TRBD2 (6 bases). V was pared by 0 bases and J by 2 bases, with 12 bases between. The germline V gene encodes CDR1 SGDLS and CDR2 YYNGEE. The CDR3 is 15 amino acids. The CDR3 protein is CASSVGREQTYEQYF. For the CDR3, the DNA is TGTGCCAGCAGCGTAGGGAGGGAACAGACCTACGAGCAGTACTTC.

V usage is TRBV5-1 and J usage is TRBJ2-3, with 11 bases identical to TRBD2. Germline CDR1 and CDR2: SGHRS and YFSETQ. The CDR3 consists of 15 residues. V shed 4 bases, J shed 1 base, and the junction held 2 bases outside the gene matches. The CDR3 region has the DNA TGCGCCAGCAGCCCGACTAGCGGGGGCACAGATACGCAGTATTTT. It encodes CASSPTSGGTDTQYF.

DNA of the CDR3: TGCGCCAGCAGCCCGGGGACAGGATCAGGGTATGGCTACACCTTC. As protein: CASSPGTGSGYGYTF. The genes are TRBV4-1 and TRBJ1-2; TRBD1 agrees at 8 bases. Germline V lookup: CDR1 MGHRA, CDR2 YSYEKL. The CDR3 has 15 residues. J was trimmed by 5 bases and V by 4 bases; bases with no gene match: 9.

The chain couples TRBV30 to TRBJ2-7; 7 positions agree with TRBD1. V lost 8 bases and J lost 6; bases outside the gene matches: 7. The CDR3 extends over 11 amino acids. Per germline, CDR1 GTSNPN and CDR2 SVGIG (reference sequence). The CDR3 loop is CAAHRGSEQYF. CDR3 DNA: TGTGCCGCCCACAGGGGATCCGAGCAGTACTTC.

The chain employs TRBV7-6 and TRBJ1-4, with 7 positions matching TRBD1. The J segment lost 2 bases and the V segment lost 6 bases, leaving 6 bases of the junction unmatched. The CDR3 has 15 residues. Germline V gene sequence: CDR1 SGHVS, CDR2 FNYEAQ. The CDR3: CASSWSQGTNEKLFF. The CDR3 region has the DNA TGTGCCAGCAGTTGGTCACAGGGGACTAATGAAAAACTGTTTTTT.

The chain employs TRBV7-2 and TRBJ1-5; D gene unclear. The length of the CDR3 is 14 residues. V was cut by 0 bases and J by 5 bases, with 8 bases left in between. Per germline, CDR1 SGHTA and CDR2 FQGNSA. The CDR3 loop reads CASSLAMRDQPQHF. The CDR3 nucleotides are TGTGCCAGCAGCTTAGCGATGAGGGATCAGCCCCAGCATTTT.

The chain uses TRBV4-1 and TRBJ2-1; 11 positions match TRBD1. J lost 9 bases, V lost 3 bases, and 7 bases had no gene match. From germline, CDR1 is MGHRA and CDR2 YSYEKL. The CDR3 consists of 15 residues. CDR3 region: CASSQGQGVSGEQFF. CDR3 bases: TGCGCCAGCAGCCAGGGACAGGGGGTATCGGGTGAGCAGTTCTTC.